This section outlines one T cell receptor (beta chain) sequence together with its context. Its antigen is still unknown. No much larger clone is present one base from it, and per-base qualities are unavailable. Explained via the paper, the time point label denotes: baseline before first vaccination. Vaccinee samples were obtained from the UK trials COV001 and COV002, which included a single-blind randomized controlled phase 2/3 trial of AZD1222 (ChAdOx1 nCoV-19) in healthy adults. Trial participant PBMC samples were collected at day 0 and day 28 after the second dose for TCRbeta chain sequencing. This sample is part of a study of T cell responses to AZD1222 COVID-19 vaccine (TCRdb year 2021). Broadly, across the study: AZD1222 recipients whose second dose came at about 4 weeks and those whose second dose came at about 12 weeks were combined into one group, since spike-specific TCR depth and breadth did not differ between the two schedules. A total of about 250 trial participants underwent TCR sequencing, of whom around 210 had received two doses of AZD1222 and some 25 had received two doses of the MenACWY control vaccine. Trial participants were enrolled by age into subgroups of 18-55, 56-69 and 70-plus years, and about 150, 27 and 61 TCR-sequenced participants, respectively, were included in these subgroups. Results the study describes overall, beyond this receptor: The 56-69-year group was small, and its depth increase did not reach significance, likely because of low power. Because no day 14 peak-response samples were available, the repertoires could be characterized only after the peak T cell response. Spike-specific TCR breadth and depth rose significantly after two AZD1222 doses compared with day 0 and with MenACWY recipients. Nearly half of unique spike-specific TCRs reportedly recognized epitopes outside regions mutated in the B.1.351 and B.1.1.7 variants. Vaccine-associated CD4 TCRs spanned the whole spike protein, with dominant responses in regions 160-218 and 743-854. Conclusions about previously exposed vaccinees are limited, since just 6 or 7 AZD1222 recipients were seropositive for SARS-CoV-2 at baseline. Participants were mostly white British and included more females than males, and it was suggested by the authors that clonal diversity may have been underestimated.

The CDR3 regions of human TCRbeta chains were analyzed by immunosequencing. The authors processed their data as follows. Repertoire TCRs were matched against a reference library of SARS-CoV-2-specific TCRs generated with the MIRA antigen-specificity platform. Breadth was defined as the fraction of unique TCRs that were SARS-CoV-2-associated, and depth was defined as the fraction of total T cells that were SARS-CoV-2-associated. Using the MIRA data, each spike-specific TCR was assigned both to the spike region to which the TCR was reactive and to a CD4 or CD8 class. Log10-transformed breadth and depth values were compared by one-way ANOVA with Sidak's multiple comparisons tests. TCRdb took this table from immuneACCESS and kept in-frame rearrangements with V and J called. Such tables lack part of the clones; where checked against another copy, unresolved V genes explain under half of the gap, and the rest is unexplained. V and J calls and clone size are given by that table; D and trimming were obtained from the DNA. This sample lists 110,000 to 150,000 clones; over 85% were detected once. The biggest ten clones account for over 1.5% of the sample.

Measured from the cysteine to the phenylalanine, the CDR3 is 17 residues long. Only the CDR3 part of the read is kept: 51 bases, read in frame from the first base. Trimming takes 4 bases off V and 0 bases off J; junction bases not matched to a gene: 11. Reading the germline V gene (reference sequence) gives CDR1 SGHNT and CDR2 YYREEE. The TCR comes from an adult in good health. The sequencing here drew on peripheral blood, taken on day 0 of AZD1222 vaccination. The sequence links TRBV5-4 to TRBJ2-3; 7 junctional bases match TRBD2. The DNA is TGTGCCAGCAGCCCACTAAGGACTAGATATAGCACAGATACGCAGTATTTT. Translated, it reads CASSPLRTRYSTDTQYF.